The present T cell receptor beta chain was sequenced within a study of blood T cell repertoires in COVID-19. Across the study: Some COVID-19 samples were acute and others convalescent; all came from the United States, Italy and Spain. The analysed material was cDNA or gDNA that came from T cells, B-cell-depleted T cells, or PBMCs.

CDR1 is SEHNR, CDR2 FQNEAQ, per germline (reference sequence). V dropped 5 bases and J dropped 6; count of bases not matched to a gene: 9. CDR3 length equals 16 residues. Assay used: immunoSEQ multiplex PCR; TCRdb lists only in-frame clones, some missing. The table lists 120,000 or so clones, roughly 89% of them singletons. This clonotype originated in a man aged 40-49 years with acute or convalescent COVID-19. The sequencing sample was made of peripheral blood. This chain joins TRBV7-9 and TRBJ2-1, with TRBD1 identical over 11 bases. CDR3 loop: CASSPISGTGGNEQFF. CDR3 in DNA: TGTGCCAGCAGCCCTATATCCGGGACAGGGGGCAATGAGCAGTTCTTC.